The 10 T cell receptor beta chains presented below share a single source sample, sequenced in a study of control samples from healthy donors and cancer patients. The repertoire was sequenced with immunoSEQ multiplex PCR; TCRdb's copy has only in-frame clones and lacks some. The sample contains tens of thousands of clones, around 91% of which appear only once. The sequencing sample was made of PBMCs. These receptors came from a man in his fifties or sixties with lung cancer.

This clone was recorded a few times. This sequence joins TRBV4-1 and TRBJ1-6, with a tentative D call TRBD1 (5 bases). Per germline, CDR1 MGHRA and CDR2 YSYEKL. This CDR3 is 15 amino acids long. Trimming took off 1 base at V and 14 bases at J, with 18 bases between the two ends. In DNA form, the CDR3 reads TGCGCCAGCAGCCAAGCCGGGACCCTATCCCGGGCCCTCCACTTT. Translated: CASSQAGTLSRALHF.

This chain joins TRBV19 and TRBJ2-6; TRBD1 might be the D (5 bases). Per germline, CDR1 LNHDA and CDR2 SQIVND (reference sequence). V lost 4 bases to trimming and J lost 0 bases, with 7 bases between them. The CDR3 consists of 15 residues. The CDR3 coding sequence is TGTGCCAGTAGTACAGACAGCTCTGGGGCCAACGTCCTGACTTTC. The encoded protein is CASSTDSSGANVLTF. The full variable domain, rest sourced from reference TRBV19 and TRBJ2-6, is DGGITQSPKYLFRKEGQNVTLSCEQNLNHDAMYWYRQDPGQGLRLIYYSQIVNDFQKGDIAEGYSVSREKKESFPLTVTSAQKNPTAFYLCASSTDSSGANVLTFGAGSRLTVL.

This chain uses TRBV10-3 with TRBJ1-2; D not certain. The CDR3 runs 12 residues. The V and J ends lost 0 bases and 6 bases respectively, with 5 bases between them. CDR1 is ENHRY, CDR2 SYGVKD, per germline. CDR3 region: CAISESRDGYTF. The CDR3 region has the DNA TGTGCCATCAGTGAGTCGAGAGATGGCTACACCTTC.

The J gene is TRBJ1-1, the V gene TRBV24-1; possible D gene TRBD1, 6 bases. This CDR3 is 13 amino acids long. The germline gives CDR1 KGHDR, CDR2 SFDVKD. V shed 6 bases and J shed 5 bases, with 12 bases lying between them. CDR3 DNA: TGTGCCACCAGTCCGGACAGCCGAACTGAAGCTTTCTTT. This encodes CATSPDSRTEAFF.

The chain has TRBV18 and TRBJ2-1; 11 nucleotides agree with TRBD2. Unmatched junction bases numbered 3, after V lost 0 bases and J lost 5 bases. This CDR3 region has 16 residues. CDR1 KGHSH and CDR2 LQKENI come from the germline V gene. In DNA, the CDR3 is TGTGCCAGCTCACCACCGGTAGCGGGGGGGCACAATGAGCAGTTCTTC. Translated, it gives CASSPPVAGGHNEQFF.

The rearrangement joins TRBV11-2 to TRBJ1-1; 7 bases fit TRBD1. There are 16 residues in the CDR3. Germline V gives CDR1 SGHAT, CDR2 FQNNGV. V shed 7 bases and J 1 base; nucleotides not matched to a gene: 12. The CDR3 is CASTPPWTGANTEAFF. CDR3 sequence (DNA): TGTGCCAGCACCCCCCCCTGGACAGGCGCGAACACTGAAGCTTTCTTT.

The chain employs TRBV7-9 and TRBJ1-2, with TRBD1 as a possible D gene (6 bases). With 5 bases removed from V and 8 bases from J, the gap between germline ends came to 15 bases. CDR3 length: 13 amino acids. Germline CDR1 and CDR2: SEHNR and FQNEAQ (reference sequence). The CDR3 region has the DNA TGTGCCAGCAGCCGAGGGGGGGAAGGCGGCTACACCTTC. As protein: CASSRGGEGGYTF.

This chain joins TRBV6-2 or TRBV6-3 and TRBJ1-1; a possible D gene is TRBD1 (6 bases). Germline values: CDR1 MNHEY, CDR2 SVGEGT. The CDR3 is 18 amino acids. The ends were cut back, 2 bases at V and 1 base at J, with 20 bases in the middle. The CDR3: CASSYLLQPGEENTEAFF. The CDR3 bases are TGTGCCAGCAGTTACCTACTTCAACCAGGGGAAGAGAACACTGAAGCTTTCTTT.

This clone was seen once. The CDR3 nucleotides are TGTGCCAGCAGTTACTCTTCCTGGGACAATGAGCAGTTCTTC. It specifies CASSYSSWDNEQFF. The V and J genes are TRBV6-6 and TRBJ2-1; no clear D gene. CDR1 and CDR2 (germline): MNHNY, SVGAGI (reference sequence). V was trimmed by 0 bases and J by 5 bases, leaving 8 bases between them. The CDR3 loop spans 14 amino acids.

V gene TRBV6-6 combines with J gene TRBJ2-5; 7 positions agree with TRBD1. V lost 6 bases, J lost 5 bases, and 15 bases stayed unmatched. Germline CDR1 is MNHNY and CDR2 is SVGAGI (reference sequence). CDR3 length equals 16 residues. The CDR3 reads CASSQGTVKRGETQYF. The CDR3 nucleotides read TGTGCCAGCAGCCAAGGGACAGTCAAGCGTGGGGAGACCCAGTACTTC.